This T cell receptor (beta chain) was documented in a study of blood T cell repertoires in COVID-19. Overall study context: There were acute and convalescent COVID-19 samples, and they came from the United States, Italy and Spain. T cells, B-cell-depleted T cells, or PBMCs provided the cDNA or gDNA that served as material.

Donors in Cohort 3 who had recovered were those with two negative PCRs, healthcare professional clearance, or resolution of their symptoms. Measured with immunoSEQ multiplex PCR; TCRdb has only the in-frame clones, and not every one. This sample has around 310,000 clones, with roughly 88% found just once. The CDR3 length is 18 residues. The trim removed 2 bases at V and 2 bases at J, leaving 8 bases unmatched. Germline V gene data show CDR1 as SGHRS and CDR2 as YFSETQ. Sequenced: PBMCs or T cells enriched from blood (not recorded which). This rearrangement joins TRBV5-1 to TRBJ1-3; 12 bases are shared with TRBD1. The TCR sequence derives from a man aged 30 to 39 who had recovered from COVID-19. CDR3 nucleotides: TGCGCCAGCAGCTTTTATACCGGGACAGGGGGCCCTGGAAACACCATATATTTT. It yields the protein CASSFYTGTGGPGNTIYF.